This T cell receptor (beta chain) derives from a study of shared clonotypes between healthy human individuals. Study-wide results and limits: Among donors, the sharing of clonotypes was expected to be influenced by sequencing depth. When naive CD4 clonotypes were compared across a few donors, about 4.8% were shared.

The V end was cut by 2 bases, the J end by 0 bases, with 5 bases between. This CDR3 contains 14 residues. Germline V gives CDR1 MDHEN, CDR2 SYDVKM. Genomic DNA per cell subset filled all wells of several immunoSEQ plates. Replicate PCRs run on sorted subsets employed 200 ng DNA, some 33,000 T cell genomes. Clones were read by immunoSEQ multiplex PCR, and TCRdb kept only the in-frame ones, dropping some. The top ten hold about 1.2% of the sample, which has over a million clones, 95% to 97% seen once. On this clone: The antigen is unknown. The sample carries other DNA sequences with the same CDR3.

The specimen was naive CD4+ T cells sorted from blood. The subset: CD45RA+ positively selected. This receptor was identified in a man aged 25-40 years in good health. This chain connects TRBV28 to TRBJ2-1, with no clear D. The CDR3 loop reads CASSLGGSYNEQFF. CDR3 in DNA: TGTGCCAGCAGTTTAGGTGGCTCCTACAATGAGCAGTTCTTC.